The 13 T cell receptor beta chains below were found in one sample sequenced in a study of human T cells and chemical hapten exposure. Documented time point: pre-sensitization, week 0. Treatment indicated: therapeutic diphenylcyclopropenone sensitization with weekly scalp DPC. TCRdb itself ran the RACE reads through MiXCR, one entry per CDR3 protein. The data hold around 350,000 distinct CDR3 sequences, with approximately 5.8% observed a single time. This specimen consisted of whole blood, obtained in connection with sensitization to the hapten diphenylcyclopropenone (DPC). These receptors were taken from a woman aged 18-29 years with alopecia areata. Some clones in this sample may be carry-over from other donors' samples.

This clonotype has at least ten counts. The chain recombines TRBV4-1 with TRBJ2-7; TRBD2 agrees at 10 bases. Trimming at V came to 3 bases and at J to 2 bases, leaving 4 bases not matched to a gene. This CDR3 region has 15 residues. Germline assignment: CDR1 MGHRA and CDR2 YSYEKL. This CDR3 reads CASSQTSGPTYEQYF. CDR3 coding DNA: TGCGCCAGCAGCCAGACTAGCGGGCCCACCTACGAGCAGTACTTC.

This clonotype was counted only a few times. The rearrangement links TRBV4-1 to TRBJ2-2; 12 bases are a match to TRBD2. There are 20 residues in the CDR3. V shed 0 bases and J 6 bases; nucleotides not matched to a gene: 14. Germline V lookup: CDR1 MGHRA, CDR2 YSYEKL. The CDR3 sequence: CASSQELGLAGGPSSGELFF. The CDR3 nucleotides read TGCGCCAGCAGCCAAGAGTTAGGGCTAGCGGGGGGGCCTTCCTCCGGGGAGCTGTTTTTT.

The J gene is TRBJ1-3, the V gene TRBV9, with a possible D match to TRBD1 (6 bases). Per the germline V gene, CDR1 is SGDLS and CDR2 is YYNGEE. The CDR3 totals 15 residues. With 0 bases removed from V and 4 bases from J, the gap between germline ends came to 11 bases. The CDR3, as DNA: TGTGCCAGCAGCGTAGGCTCAGGGGCGGGAAACACCATATATTTT. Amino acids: CASSVGSGAGNTIYF.

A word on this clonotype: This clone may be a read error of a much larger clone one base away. In DNA form, the CDR3 reads TGTGCCAGCAGCTTAGGGGAACTAGCAGCAGATACGCGGTATTTT. This translates into CASSLGELAADTRYF. The chain is built from TRBV7-9 and TRBJ2-3; perhaps TRBD2 as D (6 bases). The CDR3 extends over 15 amino acids. CDR1 is SEHNR, CDR2 FQNEAQ, per germline (reference sequence).

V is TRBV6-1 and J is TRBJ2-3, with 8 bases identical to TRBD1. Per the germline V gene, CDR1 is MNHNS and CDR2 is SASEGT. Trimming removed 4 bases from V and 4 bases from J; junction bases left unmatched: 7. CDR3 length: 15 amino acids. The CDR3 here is CASSATGGGADTQYF. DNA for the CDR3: TGTGCCAGCAGTGCAACAGGGGGAGGCGCAGATACGCAGTATTTT.

As DNA, the CDR3 is TGTGCCAGCAGCCCGGTCGAAGGCACATATAATTCACCCCTCCACTTT. Translation gives CASSPVEGTYNSPLHF. This sequence joins TRBV7-6 and TRBJ1-6, with unresolved D. The CDR3 runs to 16 residues. The V gene lost 5 bases and the J gene lost 4 bases, with 15 bases spanning the gap. Germline lookup yields CDR1 SGHVS and CDR2 FNYEAQ. Variable domain in full (rest from reference TRBV7-6 and TRBJ1-6): GAGVSQSPRYKVTKRGQDVALRCDPISGHVSLYWYRQALGQGPEFLTYFNYEAQQDKSGLPNDRFSAERPEGSISTLTIQRTEQRDSAMYRCASSPVEGTYNSPLHFGNGTRLTVT.

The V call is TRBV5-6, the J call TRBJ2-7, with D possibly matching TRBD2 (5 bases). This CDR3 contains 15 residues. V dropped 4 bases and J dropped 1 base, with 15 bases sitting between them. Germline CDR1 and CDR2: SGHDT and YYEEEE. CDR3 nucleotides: TGTGCCAGCAGCGTTACCCCAGGCGGGTCCTACGAGCAGTACTTC. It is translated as CASSVTPGGSYEQYF.

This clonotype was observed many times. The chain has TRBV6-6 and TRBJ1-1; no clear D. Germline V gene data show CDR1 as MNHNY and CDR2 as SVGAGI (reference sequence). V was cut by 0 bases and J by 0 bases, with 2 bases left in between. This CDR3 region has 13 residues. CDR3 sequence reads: CASSYSMNTEAFF. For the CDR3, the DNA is TGTGCCAGCAGTTACTCCATGAACACTGAAGCTTTCTTT.

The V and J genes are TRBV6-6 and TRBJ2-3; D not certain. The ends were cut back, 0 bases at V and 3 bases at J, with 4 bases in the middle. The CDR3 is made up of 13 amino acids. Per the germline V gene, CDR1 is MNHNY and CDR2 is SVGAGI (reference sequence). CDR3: CASSYSMTDTQYF. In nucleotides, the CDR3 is TGTGCCAGCAGTTACTCGATGACAGATACGCAGTATTTT.

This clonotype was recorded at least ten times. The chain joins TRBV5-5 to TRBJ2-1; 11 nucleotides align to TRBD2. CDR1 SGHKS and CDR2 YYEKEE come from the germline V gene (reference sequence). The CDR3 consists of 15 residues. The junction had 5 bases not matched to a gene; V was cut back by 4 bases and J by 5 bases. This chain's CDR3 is CASSGGTSGNNEQFF. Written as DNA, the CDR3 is TGTGCCAGCAGCGGCGGGACTAGCGGCAACAATGAGCAGTTCTTC.

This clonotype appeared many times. CDR3 sequence reads: CASSPGRTTEAFF. CDR3 nucleotide sequence: TGTGCCAGCAGTCCAGGACGGACCACTGAAGCTTTCTTT. The rearrangement links TRBV6-2 or TRBV6-3 to TRBJ1-1; D not certain. The germline V gene has CDR1 MNHEY and CDR2 SVGEGT. CDR3 length equals 13 residues. V was trimmed by 5 bases and J by 4 bases, leaving 11 bases between them.

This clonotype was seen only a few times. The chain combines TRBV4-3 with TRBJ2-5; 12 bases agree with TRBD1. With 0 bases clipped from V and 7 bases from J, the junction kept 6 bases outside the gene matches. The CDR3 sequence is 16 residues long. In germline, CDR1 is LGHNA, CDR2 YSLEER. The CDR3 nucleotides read TGCGCCAGCAGCCAAGAGGGGACAGGGGGCGATGTGACCCAGTACTTC. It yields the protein CASSQEGTGGDVTQYF.

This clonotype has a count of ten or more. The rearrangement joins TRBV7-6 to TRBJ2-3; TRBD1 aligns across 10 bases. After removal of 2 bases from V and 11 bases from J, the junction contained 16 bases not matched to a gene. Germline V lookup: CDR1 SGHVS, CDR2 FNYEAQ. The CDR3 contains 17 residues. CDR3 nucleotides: TGTGCCAGCAGCTTAACCTTACCCGGGACAGGGGCCGTAGTGCAGTATTTT. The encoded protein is CASSLTLPGTGAVVQYF.